What follows is one T cell receptor beta chain and its context. The antigen is not known. UMIs were attached via template switching, each with a 6-nucleotide sample barcode. TCRdb re-called the 5' RACE reads and shows each CDR3 protein once, DNA omitted. The sample data list over 350,000 distinct CDR3 sequences. The sample originates from a study of monozygotic twins with inflammatory bowel disease. Study findings and constraints: Patient-to-patient differences in immunosuppressive treatment may have added variability to the repertoires.

Germline CDR1 reads LGHNA; CDR2 reads YNFKEQ. The CDR3 loop spans 16 amino acids. This receptor was obtained from a human donor with ulcerative colitis or Crohn's disease, or a healthy co-twin of an affected twin (not recorded which). This chain connects TRBV4-2 to TRBJ2-5; TCRdb designates TRBD1, a call that cannot be tested without DNA. Specimen: blood. The CDR3 sequence is CASSQDGTGSSETQYF.